What follows describes a single TCR beta chain. The clone's antigen remains unknown. No much larger clone is present one base from it, and per-base qualities are unavailable. The library was generated by the immunoSEQ multiplex PCR assay. The multiplex PCR relied on a mix of 60 forward primers for TCR Vbeta segments and 13 reverse primers for TCR Jbeta segments. A multiplex PCR assay on genomic DNA amplified the CDR3 region of rearranged TCR beta genes. The Illumina HiSeq System was used to sequence the amplified TCR beta libraries as 87-base-pair reads. In the original analysis: A later analysis counted about 82 million unique TCR beta chains across the 650 to 700 repertoires, and roughly 9.9 million of these chains were shared by at least two donors. Raw reads were error-corrected and collapsed into unique sequences by a nearest-neighbor algorithm in which closely related sequences were merged to remove PCR and sequencing errors. To assign V, D and J gene segments, CDR3 sequences were aligned to IMGT reference sequences. For a sequence to be retained, at least a six-nucleotide match to both a V gene segment and a J gene segment was required. A rearrangement counted as productive if the CDR3 had no stop codons and remained in frame with V and J, and every other rearrangement counted as non-productive. Following IMGT convention, CDR3 was defined as the stretch from the second conserved V-encoded cysteine up to the conserved J-encoded phenylalanine. The earlier analysis of a few hundred of the donors excluded any sequence lacking an unambiguous match to a single V gene segment. An earlier analysis of 500 to 600 of the donors classified V segments as functional when productive rearrangements were above 56.7% and as segregating when the standard deviation between donors was above 5%. A statistical classification framework was built to diagnose cytomegalovirus status from the catalog of TCR beta chain sequences. V and J gene assignment, in a later analysis, came from comparing TCR nucleotide sequences with IMGT/GENE-DB human TR gene sequences. A later analysis assigned CDR3 sequences and most-parsimonious VDJ recombination scenarios with the TCRdist pipeline. A later analysis defined each TCR beta chain by its CDR3 amino acid sequence plus V-gene family, and excluded reads lacking a unique V-gene family. In a later analysis, approximately 640 highly shared, low-generation-probability nucleotide sequences were removed to address suspected cross-contamination and a sequencing artifact. A later analysis calculated a clonal expansion index for each public chain from normalized within-repertoire ranks of inferred template counts. In a later analysis, generation probabilities were computed with a VDJ recombination model fitted to out-of-frame rearrangements, and the resulting probabilities were checked against IGoR. In a later analysis, TCR-TCR, TCR-HLA and TCR-CMV co-occurrence was scored with hypergeometric tests, and a repertoire-size bias correction was applied to TCR pairs. False discovery rates were estimated in a later analysis by permuting HLA or CMV assignments 20 times. In a later analysis, co-occurring TCRs were grouped using DBSCAN, and TCRdist sequence similarity was added for clustering within HLA-allele-positive subsets. Repertoires with fewer than 30,000 or more than 120,000 public chains, plus five repertoires with anomalous nucleotide sharing, were excluded from co-occurrence clustering. TCRdb mirrors the immuneACCESS table, restricted to in-frame sequences. Some clones are absent from its copies; in checked studies, under half trace to an unresolved V gene, and the reason for the others is unknown. V and J calls and clone size come straight from that table; D and trimming were deduced from the DNA. This sample lists roughly 140,000 clones; 75% to 80% were detected once. Jointly, the top ten make up around 0.7% of the sample.

The record originates from a study of cytomegalovirus exposure and HLA in healthy donors (dated 2017 in TCRdb). Regarding the research as a whole: An earlier analysis of 587 of the donors reported approximately 260 Gb of sequence data and around 100 million unique TCR beta sequences obtained from roughly 180 million T cells. An early release covering roughly 600 HLA-typed donors comprised about 320 gigabases of sequencing data and around 80 million unique TCR sequences. Of the roughly 420 genotyped donors, 75% to 85% were placed in the genetic ancestry cluster associated with self-reported Caucasian donors. The study aimed to test whether cataloging public T cell receptors could reveal signatures of past pathogen exposure. The T cell repertoires of around 730 subjects were profiled by immunosequencing and related to cytomegalovirus serostatus. Besides the first cohort of 550 to 750 subjects, a separate validation cohort made up of about 120 different subjects was used. To predict cytomegalovirus infection status, the study brought together high-throughput TCR immunosequencing, statistical association of individual TCRs with disease status, and machine learning. To study patterns of TCR occurrence, a later analysis re-analyzed previously published TCR beta repertoires from several hundred donors and added high-resolution HLA genotyping. The later analysis used no new phenotypic data to find candidate immune exposures, relying instead on TCR beta sequences and their occurrence across donors. An earlier analysis of several hundred of the donors applied high-throughput TCR beta sequencing to assess whether each TCR beta V gene segment acted as functional or pseudogenic. Donor age, sex, ethnicity and CMV serostatus were compiled together with the repertoire data. Genome-wide SNP genotypes for about 65% of the 666 donors were used in a later genetic analysis, which treated that subset as a discovery cohort. All discovery cohort repertoires had been generated on a single sequencing platform. HLA typing covered class I and class II loci at four-digit resolution. The number of donors typed differed by locus, with roughly 620-630 for A, B, C, DRB1 and DQB1, around 560 for DQA1, 606 for DPA1, and some 440 for DPB1. Roughly five DR-DQ haplotypes were handled as single units for association and clustering because linkage in the cohort was strong. Across some 400 genotyped donors of the cohort, an average of roughly 250,000 unique TCR beta nucleotide sequences per donor were sequenced, and 15% to 20% of those sequences were non-productive.

For CDR1 and CDR2, the germline V gene (reference sequence) lists LNHDA and SQIVND. The germline V end is reduced by 5 bases and the J end by 6 bases; junction bases left unmatched: 9. There are 14 amino acids in the CDR3, from cysteine to phenylalanine inclusive. This entry keeps only the CDR3 DNA: 42 bases, framed from base 1. The research as a whole found: Roughly uniform sequencing depth across donors was assumed in presence/absence analyses, although this assumption may not hold. Broadly in line with IMGT annotations, most TCR beta V segments showed up in productive rearrangements about 90% or about 30% of the time in an earlier analysis of 587 of the donors. Most TCR sequences were seen in very few donors, while some public TCRs were found in many individuals. Because counts were too low, 15 to 20 rarely observed V segments, including chromosome 9 orphons, were excluded from the earlier analysis of 587 of the donors. At a false discovery rate of 0.05, a later analysis linked approximately 18,000 TCR beta sequences to specific HLA alleles. The authors suggested that the approach could potentially be extended to other disease states and immunological phenotypes. Because some donors lacked HLA typing at each locus, the association tests relied only on the typed subset. In a later analysis, the rate of TCR association differed among HLA loci, with DRB1 alleles having the most associated TCRs and HLA-C alleles having the fewest. A further reported finding was that TCR beta sequences accurately predicted the HLA-A and HLA-B alleles for most subjects in the first cohort. Correlated functional status among segregating V segments might reflect linkage disequilibrium, but an unknown experimental factor could not be ruled out. In vitro tests confirmed that three of the cytomegalovirus-associated TCR beta chains recognize cytomegalovirus antigens. The sequencing pipeline was judged likely to have produced a cluster of highly shared sequence variants as a technical artifact. In both the original and validation cohorts, the classifier was reported to diagnose cytomegalovirus status with high specificity and sensitivity. Compared with equally common non-associated chains, HLA-associated TCR beta chains in a later analysis were more clonally expanded and had lower generation probabilities. According to a later analysis, parvovirus B19, influenza, CMV and Epstein-Barr virus appeared linked to several top co-occurrence clusters. When HLA alleles, especially DR and DQ, strongly co-occurred, TCR associations were difficult to assign to individual alleles. In a later genetic analysis, fewer N-insertions in productive TCRs were reported among donors in an Asian-associated ancestry cluster than the approximately 670-donor mean. An association between a missense DCLRE1C variant and V-gene and J-gene trimming of TCR beta chains was found in a later genetic analysis and replicated in an independent cohort. Because the 87-base-pair reads could not distinguish some IMGT-functional V segments, including TRBV6-2 and TRBV6-3, those segments were excluded. The study gave a list of 150 to 200 TCR beta chains associated with cytomegalovirus. The cohort was sequenced for TCR beta chains only, and without alpha or paired-chain data the features that could be detected were limited. CMV serostatus was the only immune exposure information available for the cohort. Most CMV-associated TCR beta chains appeared to be HLA-restricted in a later analysis, and the HLA associations seemed to be driven largely by CMV exposure.

The cohort was made up of about 670 healthy bone marrow donors. Cohort members were all nominally healthy when sampled, although unrecorded immune exposures were likely present. The donor was CMV seronegative and belonged to the group of approximately 320 seronegative cohort members. A peripheral blood sample was collected from each donor, and TCR beta sequencing was performed on peripheral blood mononuclear cells. The Qiagen DNeasy Blood Extraction Kit was used to extract genomic DNA from the blood cell samples. Sequencing input: PBMCs. The sequence came from a male donor in good health and CMV-seronegative. The chain is encoded by TRBV19 joined to TRBJ1-2, with 7 bases matching TRBD1. The encoded CDR3 is CASSARDSLNGYTF. The DNA reads as follows: TGTGCCAGTAGTGCCCGGGACAGCCTTAATGGCTACACCTTC.